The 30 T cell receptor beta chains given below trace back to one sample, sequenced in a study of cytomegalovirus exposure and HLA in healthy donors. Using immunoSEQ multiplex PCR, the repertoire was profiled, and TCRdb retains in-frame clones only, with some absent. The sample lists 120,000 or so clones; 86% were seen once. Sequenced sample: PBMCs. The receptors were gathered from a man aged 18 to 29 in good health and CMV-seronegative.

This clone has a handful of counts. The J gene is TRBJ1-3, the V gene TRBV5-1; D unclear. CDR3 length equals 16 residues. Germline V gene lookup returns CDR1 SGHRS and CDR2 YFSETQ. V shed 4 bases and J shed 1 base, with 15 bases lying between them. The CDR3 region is CASSPATIGSGNTIYF. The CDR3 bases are TGCGCCAGCAGCCCAGCTACGATCGGGTCTGGAAACACCATATATTTT.

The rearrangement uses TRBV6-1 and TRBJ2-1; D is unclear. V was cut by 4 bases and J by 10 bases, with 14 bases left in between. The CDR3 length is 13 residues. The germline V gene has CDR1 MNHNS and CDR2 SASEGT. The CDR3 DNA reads TGTGCCAGCAGTGGCCCCTCAGGAAGGGAGCAGTTCTTC. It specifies CASSGPSGREQFF.

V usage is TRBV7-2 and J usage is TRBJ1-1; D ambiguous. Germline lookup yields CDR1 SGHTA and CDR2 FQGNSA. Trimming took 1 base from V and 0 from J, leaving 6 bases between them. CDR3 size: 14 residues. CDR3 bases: TGTGCCAGCAGCTTAGGGCCTTTGAACACTGAAGCTTTCTTT. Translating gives CASSLGPLNTEAFF.

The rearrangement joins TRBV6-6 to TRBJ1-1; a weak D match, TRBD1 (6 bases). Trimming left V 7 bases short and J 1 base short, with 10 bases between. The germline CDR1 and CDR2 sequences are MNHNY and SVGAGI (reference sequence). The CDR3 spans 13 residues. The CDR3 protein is CASKRQENTEAFF. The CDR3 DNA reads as TGTGCCAGCAAGCGACAGGAGAACACTGAAGCTTTCTTT.

The CDR3 region is CASSFGTSRAKNIQYF. The CDR3 DNA reads as TGTGCCAGCAGTTTCGGGACTAGTAGGGCCAAAAACATTCAGTACTTC. The rearrangement uses TRBV6-6 and TRBJ2-4, with TRBD2 identical over 8 bases. The germline V gene has CDR1 MNHNY and CDR2 SVGAGI (reference sequence). J was trimmed by 1 base and V by 4 bases; bases with no gene match: 6. The length of the CDR3 is 16 residues.

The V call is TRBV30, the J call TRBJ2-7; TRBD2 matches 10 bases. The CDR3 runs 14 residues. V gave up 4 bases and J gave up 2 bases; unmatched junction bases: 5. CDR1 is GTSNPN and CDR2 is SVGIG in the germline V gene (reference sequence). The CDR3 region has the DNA TGTGCCTGGACTAGCGGGAGCCGCACCTACGAGCAGTACTTC. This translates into CAWTSGSRTYEQYF.

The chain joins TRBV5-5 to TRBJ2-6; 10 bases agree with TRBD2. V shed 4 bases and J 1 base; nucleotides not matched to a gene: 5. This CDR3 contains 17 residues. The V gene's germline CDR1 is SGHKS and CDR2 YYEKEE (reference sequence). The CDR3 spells CASSLSGRASGANVLTF. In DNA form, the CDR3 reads TGTGCCAGCAGCCTGAGCGGGAGGGCGTCTGGGGCCAACGTCCTGACTTTC.

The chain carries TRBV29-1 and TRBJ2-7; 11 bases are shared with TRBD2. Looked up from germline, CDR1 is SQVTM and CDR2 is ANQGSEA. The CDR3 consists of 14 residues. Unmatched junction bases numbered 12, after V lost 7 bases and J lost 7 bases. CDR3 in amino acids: CSARLAGGPGEQYF. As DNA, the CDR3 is TGCAGCGCACGTTTAGCGGGAGGGCCCGGGGAGCAGTACTTC.

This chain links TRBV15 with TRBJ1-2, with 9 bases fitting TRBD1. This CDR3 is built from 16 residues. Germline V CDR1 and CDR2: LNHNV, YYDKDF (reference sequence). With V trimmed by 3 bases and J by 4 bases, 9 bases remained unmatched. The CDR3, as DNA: TGTGCCACCAGCAGGGCTGGGGGACAGGGCCGCTATGGCTACACCTTC. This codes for CATSRAGGQGRYGYTF.

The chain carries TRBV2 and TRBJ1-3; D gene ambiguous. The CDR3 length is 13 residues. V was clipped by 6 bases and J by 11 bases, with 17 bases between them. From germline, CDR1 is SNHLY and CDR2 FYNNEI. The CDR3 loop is CASSGGSTRAIYF. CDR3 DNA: TGTGCCAGCAGCGGAGGGTCCACAAGGGCCATATATTTT.

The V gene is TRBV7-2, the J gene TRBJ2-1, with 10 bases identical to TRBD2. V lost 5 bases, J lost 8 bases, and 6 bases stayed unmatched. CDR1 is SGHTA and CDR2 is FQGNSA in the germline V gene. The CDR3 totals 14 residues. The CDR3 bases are TGTGCCAGCAGCCCTAGCGGGAGTAGGTATGAGCAGTTCTTC. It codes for CASSPSGSRYEQFF. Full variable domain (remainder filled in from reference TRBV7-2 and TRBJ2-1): GAGVSQSPSNKVTEKGKDVELRCDPISGHTALYWYRQSLGQGLEFLIYFQGNSAPDKSGLPSDRFSAERTGGSVSTLTIQRTQQEDSAVYLCASSPSGSRYEQFFGPGTRLTVL.

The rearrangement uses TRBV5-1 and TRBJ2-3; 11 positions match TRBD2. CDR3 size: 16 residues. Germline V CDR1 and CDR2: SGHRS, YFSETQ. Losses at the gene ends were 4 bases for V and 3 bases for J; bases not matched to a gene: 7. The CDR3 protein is CASSTKLAGVTDTQYF. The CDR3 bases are TGCGCCAGCAGCACTAAACTAGCGGGAGTTACAGATACGCAGTATTTT.

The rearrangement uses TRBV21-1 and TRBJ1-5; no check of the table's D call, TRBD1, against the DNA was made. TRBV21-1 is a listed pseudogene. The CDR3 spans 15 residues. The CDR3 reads CASSVPGQYNQPQHF. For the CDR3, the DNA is TGTGCCAGCAGCGTACCTGGACAGTACAATCAGCCCCAGCATTTT.

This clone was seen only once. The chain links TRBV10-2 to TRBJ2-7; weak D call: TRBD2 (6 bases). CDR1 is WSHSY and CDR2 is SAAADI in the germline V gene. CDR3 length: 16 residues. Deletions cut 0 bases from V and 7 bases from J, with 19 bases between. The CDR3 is CASSESRRDPSHEQYF. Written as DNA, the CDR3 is TGCGCCAGCAGTGAGTCTCGGCGGGACCCCTCTCATGAGCAGTACTTC.

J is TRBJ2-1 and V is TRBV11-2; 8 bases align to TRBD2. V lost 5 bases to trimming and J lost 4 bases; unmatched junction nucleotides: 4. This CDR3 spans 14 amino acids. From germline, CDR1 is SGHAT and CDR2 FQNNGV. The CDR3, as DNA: TGTGCCAGCAGCCAGGGACTAGTTTACAATGAGCAGTTCTTC. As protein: CASSQGLVYNEQFF.

CDR3 sequence reads: CASSIERGSTGELFF. In nucleotides, the CDR3 is TGTGCCAGTAGTATAGAAAGGGGGAGCACCGGGGAGCTGTTTTTT. The chain carries TRBV19 and TRBJ2-2, with a tentative D call TRBD1 (6 bases). CDR1 and CDR2 (germline): LNHDA, SQIVND (reference sequence). The CDR3 sequence is 15 residues long. Trimming stripped 0 bases from V and 4 bases from J, with 9 bases between.

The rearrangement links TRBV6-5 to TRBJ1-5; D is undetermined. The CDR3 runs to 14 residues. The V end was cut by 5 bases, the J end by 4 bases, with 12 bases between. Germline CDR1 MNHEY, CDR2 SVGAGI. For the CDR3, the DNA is TGTGCCAGCAGTGGCCGTGGCGGGAATCAGCCCCAGCATTTT. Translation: CASSGRGGNQPQHF.

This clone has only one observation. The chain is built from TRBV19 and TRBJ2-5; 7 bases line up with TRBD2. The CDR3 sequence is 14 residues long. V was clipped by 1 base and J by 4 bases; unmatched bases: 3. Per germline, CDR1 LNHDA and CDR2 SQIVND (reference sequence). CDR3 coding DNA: TGTGCCAGTAGTATAGGGGGGGGTGGAGAGACCCAGTACTTC. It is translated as CASSIGGGGETQYF.

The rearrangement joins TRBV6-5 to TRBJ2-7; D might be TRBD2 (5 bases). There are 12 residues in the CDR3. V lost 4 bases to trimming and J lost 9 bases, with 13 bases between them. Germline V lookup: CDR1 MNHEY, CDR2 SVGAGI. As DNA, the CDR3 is TGTGCCAGCAGTTTCGGCGGGTCGGCGCAGTACTTC. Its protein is CASSFGGSAQYF.

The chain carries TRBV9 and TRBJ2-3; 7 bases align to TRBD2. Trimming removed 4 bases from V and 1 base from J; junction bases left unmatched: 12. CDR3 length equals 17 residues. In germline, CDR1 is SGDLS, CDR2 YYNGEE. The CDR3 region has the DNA TGTGCCAGCAGCCCCCTGGGGGAGGGCTTTGGCACAGATACGCAGTATTTT. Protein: CASSPLGEGFGTDTQYF.

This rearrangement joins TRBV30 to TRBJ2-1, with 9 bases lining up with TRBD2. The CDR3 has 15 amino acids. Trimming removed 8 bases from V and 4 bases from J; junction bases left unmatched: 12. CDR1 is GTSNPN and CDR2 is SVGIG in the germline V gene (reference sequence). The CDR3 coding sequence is TGTGCCGGAAGACCTCTAGCGGGAAAGTACAATGAGCAGTTCTTC. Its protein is CAGRPLAGKYNEQFF.

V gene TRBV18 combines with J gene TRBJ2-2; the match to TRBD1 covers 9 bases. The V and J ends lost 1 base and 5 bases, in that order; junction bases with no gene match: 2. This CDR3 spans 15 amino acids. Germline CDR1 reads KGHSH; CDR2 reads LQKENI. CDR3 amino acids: CASSPRTGETGELFF. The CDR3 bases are TGTGCCAGCTCACCACGGACAGGGGAGACCGGGGAGCTGTTTTTT.

Here the CDR3 DNA reads TGCAGCGGCTGGGACAGGTCCTATGGCTACACCTTC. It encodes CSGWDRSYGYTF. This sequence joins TRBV29-1 and TRBJ1-2; TRBD1 matches 8 bases. V lost 7 bases, J lost 4 bases, and 5 bases stayed unmatched. CDR3 length equals 12 residues. Germline V gene data show CDR1 as SQVTM and CDR2 as ANQGSEA.

The DNA for the CDR3 is TGCGCCAGCAGCCCTGCGGGACAGGTATACGAGCAGTACTTC. Translated, it gives CASSPAGQVYEQYF. The V gene is TRBV5-1, the J gene TRBJ2-7; 8 positions agree with TRBD1. CDR3 size: 14 residues. The V gene's germline CDR1 is SGHRS and CDR2 YFSETQ. With V trimmed by 4 bases and J by 4 bases, 7 bases remained unmatched.

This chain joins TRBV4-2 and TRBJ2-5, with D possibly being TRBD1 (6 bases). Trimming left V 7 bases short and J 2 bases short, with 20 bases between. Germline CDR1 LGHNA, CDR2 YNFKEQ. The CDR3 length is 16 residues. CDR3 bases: TGTGCCAGCATGCCAGCACCGGGACATAATCAAGAGACCCAGTACTTC. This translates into CASMPAPGHNQETQYF.

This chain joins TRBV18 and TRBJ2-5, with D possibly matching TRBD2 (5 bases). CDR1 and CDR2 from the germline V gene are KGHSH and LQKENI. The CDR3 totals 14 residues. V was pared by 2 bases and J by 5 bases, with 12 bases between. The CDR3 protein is CASSPFSSRETQYF. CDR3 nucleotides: TGTGCCAGCTCACCATTTTCTAGCCGGGAGACCCAGTACTTC.

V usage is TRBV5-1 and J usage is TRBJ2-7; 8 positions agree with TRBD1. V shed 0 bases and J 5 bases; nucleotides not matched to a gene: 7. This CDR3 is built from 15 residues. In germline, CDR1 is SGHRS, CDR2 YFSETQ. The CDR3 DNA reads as TGCGCCAGCAGCTTGGACGGCAGGGGGCACAACGAGCAGTACTTC. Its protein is CASSLDGRGHNEQYF.

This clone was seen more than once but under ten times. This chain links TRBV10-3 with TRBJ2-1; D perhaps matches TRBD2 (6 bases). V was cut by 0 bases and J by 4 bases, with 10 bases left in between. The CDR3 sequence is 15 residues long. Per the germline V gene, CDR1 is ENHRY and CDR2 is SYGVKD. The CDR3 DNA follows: TGTGCCATCAGTGAGTCGGGAGGTTCATACAATGAGCAGTTCTTC. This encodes CAISESGGSYNEQFF.

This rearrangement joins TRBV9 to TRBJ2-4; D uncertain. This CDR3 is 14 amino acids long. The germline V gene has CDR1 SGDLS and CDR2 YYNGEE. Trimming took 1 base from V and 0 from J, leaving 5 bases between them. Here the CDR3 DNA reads TGTGCCAGCAGCGTAACTGAAGCCAAAAACATTCAGTACTTC. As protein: CASSVTEAKNIQYF. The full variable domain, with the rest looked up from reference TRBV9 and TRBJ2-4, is DSGVTQTPKHLITATGQRVTLRCSPRSGDLSVYWYQQSLDQGLQFLIQYYNGEERAKGNILERFSAQQFPDLHSELNLSSLELGDSALYFCASSVTEAKNIQYFGAGTRLSVL.

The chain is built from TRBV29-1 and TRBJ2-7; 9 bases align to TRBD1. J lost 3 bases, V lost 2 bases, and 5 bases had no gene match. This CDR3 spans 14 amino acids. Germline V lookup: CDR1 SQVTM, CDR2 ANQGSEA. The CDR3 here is CSVEHGTGSYEQYF. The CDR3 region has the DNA TGCAGCGTTGAACACGGGACAGGGAGCTACGAGCAGTACTTC.